The table lists the clone carrying this TCR beta chain with many counts. Preparation of the TCRbeta library used unique molecular identifiers. TCRdb itself ran the PCR reads through MiXCR, one entry per CDR3 protein. This sample has 610,000 or so distinct CDR3 sequences, with 25% to 30% found just once. These data come from a study of T-cell reconstitution after alpha-beta-depleted transplantation in children. The CDR3 runs to 13 residues. Looked up from germline, CDR1 is SGHRS and CDR2 is YFSETQ. V was shortened by 4 bases and J by 0 bases, with 6 bases between the two germline ends. This receptor was obtained from a boy in the first two years of life with Wiskott-Aldrich syndrome, due to receive a stem cell transplant. The source material was PBMCs, sampled before TCRalphabeta/CD19-depleted stem cell transplant. The chain carries TRBV5-1 and TRBJ2-3; D uncertain. In DNA form, the CDR3 reads TGCGCCAGCAGCGAGACTAGCACAGATACGCAGTATTTT. Protein product: CASSETSTDTQYF.